This T cell receptor (beta chain) was retrieved from a study of graft-versus-host responses after intestinal transplantation. Study-level background: All recipients were transplanted with multivisceral, liver-intestinal, or isolated intestinal grafts. Anti-thymocyte globulin induction was given to all recipients, followed by tacrolimus and steroids for 3 to 4 years. Points from the study as a whole: Some GvH clones were seen earlier in gut or blood, suggesting intestinal origin. The study associated peak circulating GvH clone levels with early post-transplant HvG declines.

Germline V gene lookup returns CDR1 SQVTM and CDR2 ANQGSEA. The CDR3 covers 14 residues. The V end lost 1 base, the J end lost 4 bases, and 12 bases lay between the germline ends. Data came from immunoSEQ multiplex PCR; TCRdb stores just in-frame clones and leaves some out. The repertoire holds 90,000 to 100,000 clones, with about 84% as singletons. In the case of this clone: Its cognate antigen is unknown.

The source material was PBMCs, sampled 255 days after intestinal transplant. The sequence was collected from a human patient who received an intestinal transplant, so some T cells may come from the graft donor. This chain links TRBV29-1 with TRBJ2-3; tentative D call: TRBD1 (6 bases). The CDR3 protein is CSVEAGTLADTQYF. CDR3 sequence (DNA): TGCAGCGTTGAAGCAGGGACACTCGCAGATACGCAGTATTTT.